The 23 T cell receptor beta chains presented below share a single source sample, sequenced in a study of T cell clonality in common variable immunodeficiency. The table came from immunoSEQ multiplex PCR; TCRdb's copy has only in-frame clones and leaves some out. The sample has some 53,000 clones, none seen only once; the top ten hold around 3.7%. The sample consisted of peripheral blood mononuclear cells. Every receptor here comes from a person aged 18 to 70 in good health.

As to this clone: The CDR3 extends 3 residues past the end of the read, so its final part is completed from the germline J gene. V is TRBV2 and J is TRBJ2-5; D perhaps matches TRBD1 (6 bases). The CDR3 extends over 15 amino acids. Germline V gives CDR1 SNHLY, CDR2 FYNNEI. The CDR3 spells CAPLEDSWYQETQYF. CDR3 DNA, as far as it was read: TGTGCTCCCCTGGAGGACAGTTGGTACCAAGAGACC. Drawing the rest from reference TRBV2 and TRBJ2-5, the complete variable domain is EPEVTQTPSHQVTQMGQEVILRCVPISNHLYFYWYRQILGQKVEFLVSFYNNEISEKSEIFDDQFSVERPDGSNFTLKIRSTKLEDSAMYFCAPLEDSWYQETQYFGPGTRLLVL.

Many counts were recorded for this clone. Read sequence stops 3 residues before the CDR3 end, and the germline J gene provides the missing end. The V gene is TRBV5-4, the J gene TRBJ2-7; D unclear. Germline V gives CDR1 SGHNT, CDR2 YYREEE (reference sequence). This CDR3 comprises 16 residues. The V gene lost 0 bases and the J gene lost 3 bases, with 16 bases spanning the gap. The covered CDR3 bases are TGTGCCAGCAGCTTGGGCTCCACAACCCCGGGCTACGAG. The encoded protein is CASSLGSTTPGYE. The CDR3 in full is CASSLGSTTPGYEQYF.

In its sample, this clone was seen many times. The sequenced fragment ends 3 residues before the CDR3 boundary, so the rest is inferred from the germline J gene. The V gene is TRBV12-3 or TRBV12-4, the J gene TRBJ1-4; a possible D gene is TRBD1 (6 bases). This CDR3 has 16 residues. The V and J ends lost 5 bases and 3 bases respectively, with 16 bases between them. Here the CDR3 reads CASSDTMEGANEKLFF. The CDR3 bases that were read are TGTGCCAGCAGTGATACAATGGAGGGGGCTAATGAAAAA.

This clone came up a few times. The read stops 3 residues short of the end of the CDR3; the missing end is completed from the germline J gene. The rearrangement links TRBV6-1 to TRBJ2-2, with a tentative D call TRBD2 (6 bases). CDR1 and CDR2 from the germline V gene are MNHNS and SASEGT. CDR3 length equals 14 residues. The CDR3 is CASSEGFAGLGLFF. The sequenced CDR3 bases are TGTGCCAGCAGTGAAGGGTTTGCGGGGTTGGGG.

Remarks on this clone: The junction departs from the called germline gene at one end, perhaps through a read error. The CDR3 is cut off 3 residues early in the read; its end comes from the germline J gene. This CDR3 is also generated by other DNA sequences in the sample. The chain couples TRBV2 to TRBJ1-5; unclear D gene. CDR3 size: 15 residues. Per the germline V gene, CDR1 is SNHLY and CDR2 is FYNNEI. The CDR3 loop is CASSEGGLTNQPQHF. The part of the CDR3 DNA that was read is TGCGCCAGCAGTGAAGGCGGACTTACCAATCAGCCC.

This clone was seen only a few times. From the germline J gene comes the end of the CDR3, since the read stops 3 residues before it. The chain employs TRBV2 and TRBJ2-1; 8 bases match TRBD1. V shed 8 bases, J shed 5 bases, and the junction held 5 bases outside the gene matches. Germline V lookup: CDR1 SNHLY, CDR2 FYNNEI. The CDR3 is 13 amino acids. CDR3 in amino acids: CASRQGIHNEQFF. Partial CDR3 DNA: TGTGCCAGCCGACAGGGGATACACAATGAG.

This clone has ten or more counts. Sequencing ends 3 residues short of the CDR3 end; the germline J gene provides the rest. The chain links TRBV5-1 to TRBJ1-3, with 8 bases matching TRBD1. Looked up from germline, CDR1 is SGHRS and CDR2 is YFSETQ. The CDR3 runs 17 residues. With 1 base clipped from V and 0 bases from J, the junction kept 6 bases outside the gene matches. This CDR3 reads CASSLRDRSTSGNTIYF. CDR3 bases read: TGCGCCAGCAGCTTGAGGGACAGGTCAACCTCTGGAAACACC.

This clone appeared many times. Coverage ceases 3 residues before the CDR3 finishes, and the germline J gene fills in the end. The rearrangement joins TRBV2 to TRBJ2-1; D uncertain. The germline CDR1 and CDR2 sequences are SNHLY and FYNNEI. V was shortened by 4 bases and J by 9 bases, with 13 bases between the two germline ends. CDR3 length: 13 residues. The CDR3 loop is CASSGGPRGEQFF. The covered CDR3 bases are TGTGCCAGCAGTGGTGGGCCTCGTGGTGAG.

About this clone: Read coverage stops 3 residues before the CDR3 terminus; the germline J gene supplies the remainder. This chain connects TRBV19 to TRBJ1-1; D unclear. The CDR3 contains 11 residues. From germline, CDR1 is LNHDA and CDR2 SQIVND (reference sequence). CDR3 DNA, as far as it was read: TGTGCCAGTAGTCCAGGCTATGTT. This gives the protein CASSPGYV. The whole CDR3 sequence reads CASSPGYVAFF.

This clone has at least ten counts. Read sequence stops 3 residues before the CDR3 end, and the germline J gene provides the missing end. The V call is TRBV5-1, the J call TRBJ2-3; 13 bases match TRBD2. The length of the CDR3 is 16 residues. V dropped 1 base and J dropped 4; count of bases not matched to a gene: 3. Germline V gene sequence: CDR1 SGHRS, CDR2 YFSETQ. The CDR3 loop reads CASSLWTSGRADTQYF. The part of the CDR3 DNA that was read is TGCGCCAGCAGCTTGTGGACTAGCGGGAGAGCAGATACG.

Regarding this clone: The CDR3 end lies 3 residues beyond the end of the read and is filled in from the germline J gene. The chain links TRBV20-1 to TRBJ2-7, with D tentatively TRBD2 (5 bases). The V gene lost 5 bases and the J gene lost 6 bases, with 23 bases spanning the gap. The CDR3 spans 15 residues. Germline loops: CDR1 DFQATT, CDR2 SNEGSKA (reference sequence). CDR3 bases read: TGCAGTGCTGGTGAGCTCGGACTCACCTTCGCCGAG. Translation: CSAGELGLTFAE. The entire CDR3 protein reads CSAGELGLTFAEQYF.

This clone occurred many times. Sequencing ends 3 residues short of the CDR3 end; the germline J gene provides the rest. The chain employs TRBV5-1 and TRBJ2-4; 7 bases are a match to TRBD2. J gave up 0 bases and V 0 bases, and 18 bases lay outside the gene matches. The CDR3 totals 21 residues. Germline V gene sequence: CDR1 SGHRS, CDR2 YFSETQ. The sequenced part of the CDR3 DNA is TGCGCCAGCAGCTTGGCAGGGCAGGGACTAAACCCATCCGTAGCCAAAAACATT. This sequence encodes CASSLAGQGLNPSVAKNI. The entire CDR3 protein reads CASSLAGQGLNPSVAKNIQYF.

Comment on this clone: Sequencing ends 3 residues short of the CDR3 end; the germline J gene provides the rest. V gene TRBV11-2 combines with J gene TRBJ2-5; 7 bases map to TRBD1. Losses at the gene ends were 0 bases for V and 1 base for J; bases not matched to a gene: 2. The CDR3 length is 15 residues. Germline CDR1 is SGHAT and CDR2 is FQNNGV. The CDR3 region is CASSLETGPQETQYF. CDR3 DNA, as far as it was read: TGTGCCAGCAGCTTAGAGACAGGGCCCCAAGAGACC.

At least ten counts were recorded for this clone. The CDR3 extends 3 residues past the end of the read, so its final part is completed from the germline J gene. V usage is TRBV5-4 and J usage is TRBJ2-3; D uncertain. The CDR3 consists of 14 residues. V was cut by 0 bases and J by 3 bases, with 8 bases left in between. CDR1 is SGHNT and CDR2 is YYREEE in the germline V gene (reference sequence). The DNA read from the CDR3 is TGTGCCAGCAGCTTGGATCGCGCAACAGATACG. It specifies CASSLDRATDT. The CDR3 as a whole reads CASSLDRATDTQYF. The full variable domain, with the rest looked up from reference TRBV5-4 and TRBJ2-3, is ETGVTQSPTHLIKTRGQQVTLRCSSQSGHNTVSWYQQALGQGPQFIFQYYREEENGRGNFPPRFSGLQFPNYSSELNVNALELDDSALYLCASSLDRATDTQYFGPGTRLTVL.

This clone was recorded many times. The read terminates 3 residues before the CDR3 end, so the remaining end is supplied by the germline J gene. The chain recombines TRBV30 with TRBJ1-6; D may be TRBD1 (6 bases). CDR1 is GTSNPN, CDR2 SVGIG, per germline (reference sequence). CDR3 size: 15 residues. Trimming pared 0 bases from V and 10 bases from J, leaving 16 bases between. CDR3 amino acids: CAWSVMNREGSPLHF. The sequenced part of the CDR3 DNA is TGTGCCTGGAGTGTTATGAACAGGGAGGGATCACCC.

This clone showed up many times. The CDR3 extends 3 residues past the end of the read, so its final part is completed from the germline J gene. This rearrangement joins TRBV5-1 to TRBJ1-4, with D maybe TRBD1 (5 bases). The CDR3 extends over 14 amino acids. The V gene's germline CDR1 is SGHRS and CDR2 YFSETQ. Trimming shortened V by 1 base and J by 5 bases, and 9 bases separated the two germline ends. CDR3 bases read: TGCGCCAGCAGCTTGCAGGGTCCCAATGAAAAA. It encodes CASSLQGPNEK. From start to end, the CDR3 is CASSLQGPNEKLFF.

The table lists this clone with many counts. The CDR3 region is CSARKIRVTDTQYF. The CDR3 bases that were read are TGCAGTGCTAGAAAGATTAGAGTCACAGATACG. The chain combines TRBV20-1 with TRBJ2-3; no reliable D call. The sequence runs out 3 residues before the end of the CDR3; the remainder is reconstructed from the germline J gene. Germline CDR1 reads DFQATT; CDR2 reads SNEGSKA (reference sequence). The CDR3 covers 14 residues. The V end lost 2 bases, the J end lost 2 bases, and 11 bases lay between the germline ends.

This clone was seen at least ten times. The CDR3 goes on 3 residues after the read ends, and that part is filled in from the germline J gene. The rearrangement joins TRBV4-2 to TRBJ2-3; the match to TRBD2 covers 10 bases. Germline CDR1 and CDR2: LGHNA and YNFKEQ. After removal of 1 base from V and 3 bases from J, the junction contained 10 bases not matched to a gene. The CDR3 has 18 residues. This chain's CDR3 is CASSQGSGRARGTDTQYF. CDR3 DNA (partial): TGTGCCAGCAGCCAAGGAAGCGGGAGGGCCAGGGGGACAGATACG.

This clone was counted at least ten times. This chain's CDR3 is CSARDRGYWTEAFF. The CDR3 bases that were read are TGCAGTGCTAGAGATAGGGGGTATTGGACTGAA. The V gene is TRBV20-1, the J gene TRBJ1-1; weak D call: TRBD1 (6 bases). The read ends 3 residues early relative to the CDR3; the germline J gene fills the gap. This CDR3 has 14 residues. V gave up 0 bases and J gave up 5 bases, with 13 bases separating them. Germline V gene sequence: CDR1 DFQATT, CDR2 SNEGSKA (reference sequence).

This clone was detected ten times or more. The CDR3 extends 3 residues past the end of the read, so its final part is completed from the germline J gene. The rearrangement links TRBV14 to TRBJ2-1; D may be TRBD2 (6 bases). The V and J ends lost 1 base and 8 bases respectively, with 12 bases between them. CDR1 and CDR2 (germline): SGHDN, FVKESK. The CDR3 runs to 14 residues. The covered CDR3 bases are TGTGCCAGCAGCCAAGGACAACTAGCTTATGAG. Encoded protein: CASSQGQLAYE. The CDR3 reads in full as CASSQGQLAYEQFF.

This clone was seen at least ten times. The sequence runs out 3 residues before the end of the CDR3; the remainder is reconstructed from the germline J gene. The chain has TRBV11-3 and TRBJ2-3, with no clear D. The length of the CDR3 is 14 residues. V shed 1 base and J shed 0 bases, with 5 bases lying between them. CDR1 is SGHNT, CDR2 YENEEA, per germline. The chain's CDR3 is CASSLAGSTDTQYF. CDR3 bases read: TGTGCCAGCAGCTTAGCTGGCAGCACAGATACG.

This clone has ten or more counts. The read falls 3 residues short of the CDR3 end, and the missing part is taken from the germline J gene. The V call is TRBV20-1, the J call TRBJ2-3; TRBD2 matches at 9 bases. This CDR3 is 14 amino acids long. CDR1 DFQATT and CDR2 SNEGSKA come from the germline V gene (reference sequence). The covered CDR3 bases are TGCAGTGCTAGGCGGGAGGGCCAGGGGGAGACG. Translation gives CSARREGQGET. The whole CDR3 sequence is CSARREGQGETQYF.

This clone was seen ten or more times. The read is 3 residues too short to cover the CDR3 end, so that end is filled in from the germline J gene. J is TRBJ2-5 and V is TRBV30, with no clear D. The germline V gene encodes CDR1 GTSNPN and CDR2 SVGIG (reference sequence). The CDR3 sequence is 14 residues long. V lost 0 bases, J lost 5 bases, and 13 bases lay in between. CDR3 in amino acids: CAWSVNSLWETQYF. Partial CDR3 DNA: TGTGCCTGGAGTGTAAACAGTCTGTGGGAGACC.